A single sample gave rise to the 32 T cell receptor beta chains below, sequenced in a study of molecular identifiers for immune sequencing clone quantification. TCRdb re-called the PCR reads through MiXCR, storing one row per CDR3 protein. The table records approximately 550,000 distinct CDR3 sequences, roughly 23% of them present only once. Material for sequencing was naive CD8+ T cells from blood, with Jurkat cell RNA spiked in. Subset specified: FACS-sorted CD8+CD4-CCR7+CD45RA+ naive T cells. The receptor set was obtained from a human donor in good health. Some libraries in this study had Jurkat cell RNA spiked in.

This chain links TRBV6-6 with TRBJ2-1, with 8 bases identical to TRBD1. V dropped 6 bases and J dropped 9; count of bases not matched to a gene: 10. CDR1 and CDR2 from the germline V gene are MNHNY and SVGAGI (reference sequence). The CDR3 is 14 residues long. This CDR3 is CASSHGQGFTEQFF. CDR3 in DNA: TGTGCCAGCAGCCACGGACAGGGTTTCACTGAGCAGTTCTTC.

At least ten counts were recorded for this clonotype. The chain recombines TRBV13 with TRBJ2-5; D gene ambiguous. V lost 1 base, J lost 7 bases, and 10 bases lay in between. Germline-derived CDR1 and CDR2 are PRHDT and FYEKMQ (reference sequence). This CDR3 is 13 amino acids long. This CDR3 reads CASSLESDWTQYF. The CDR3 DNA sequence: TGTGCCAGCAGCTTAGAGTCCGACTGGACCCAGTACTTC.

This clonotype was seen at least ten times. The V and J genes are TRBV7-9 and TRBJ2-7, with D tentatively TRBD1 or TRBD2 (5 bases each). CDR3 length: 13 residues. Trimming pared 3 bases from V and 4 bases from J, leaving 10 bases between. Looked up from germline, CDR1 is SEHNR and CDR2 is FQNEAQ (reference sequence). The CDR3 nucleotides are TGTGCCAGCAGCTTTTGGGGGAAGTACGAGCAGTACTTC. Translating it yields CASSFWGKYEQYF.

In its sample, this clonotype was seen once. V gene TRBV24-1 combines with J gene TRBJ2-5; 7 positions match TRBD1. Germline CDR1 KGHDR, CDR2 SFDVKD. The J segment lost 1 base and the V segment lost 10 bases, leaving 5 bases of the junction unmatched. The CDR3 is 13 amino acids. The CDR3 DNA reads as TGTGCCACACCGGGGACAGTCCAAGAGACCCAGTACTTC. Its translation: CATPGTVQETQYF.

As to this clonotype: This may stem from a read error, because a much larger clone lies one nucleotide away. The chain uses TRBV29-1 and TRBJ2-3, with D perhaps matching TRBD2 (5 bases). Trimming removed 6 bases at V and 3 bases at J, with 13 bases between. The CDR3 has 13 amino acids. Germline CDR1 is SQVTM and CDR2 is ANQGSEA. CDR3 amino acids: CSVGESGTDTQYF. CDR3 sequence (DNA): TGCAGCGTGGGAGAAAGCGGTACAGATACGCAGTATTTT.

The table lists this clonotype with a few counts. V gene TRBV27 combines with J gene TRBJ1-2; 7 nucleotides line up with TRBD1. V was pared by 6 bases and J by 6 bases, with 10 bases of the junction left unmatched. CDR1 and CDR2 from the germline V gene are MNHEY and SMNVEV (reference sequence). The CDR3 runs to 14 residues. The DNA of the CDR3 is TGTGCCAGCAGCCTAACAGGGGCTGGGAATGGCTACACCTTC. Translated: CASSLTGAGNGYTF.

This clonotype was seen just once. The DNA is left out, because the CDR3 cannot be placed on it with certainty; the CDR3 is given as TCRdb lists it. The rearrangement uses TRBV20-1 and TRBJ2-1; the D segment call TRBD1 is taken from the table without a DNA check. The V gene's germline CDR1 is DFQATT and CDR2 SNEGSKA (reference sequence). The CDR3 is made up of 14 amino acids, end residues included. CDR3 sequence reads: CSARGVGGGALEFF.

This chain joins TRBV30 and TRBJ2-2; possible D gene TRBD2, 6 bases. The CDR3 is 18 residues long. CDR1 is GTSNPN and CDR2 is SVGIG in the germline V gene (reference sequence). V was cut by 0 bases and J by 3 bases, with 20 bases left in between. The CDR3 DNA follows: TGTGCCTGGAGTGTATTATTGTATTCTAGCGAACACACCGGGGAGCTGTTTTTT. Translated, it gives CAWSVLLYSSEHTGELFF.

As for this clonotype: Given a much more abundant clone one base away, this may be a read error. The CDR3 DNA reads as TGTGCCGGCAGGGAGGATCGGCCCCAGCATTTT. Translation: CAGREDRPQHF. V gene TRBV6-1 combines with J gene TRBJ1-5, with D maybe TRBD1 (5 bases). The CDR3 sequence is 11 residues long. From germline, CDR1 is MNHNS and CDR2 SASEGT.

This clonotype was counted at least ten times. The V and J genes are TRBV7-8 and TRBJ1-5; D uncertain. This CDR3 is 14 amino acids long. Per the germline V gene, CDR1 is SGHVS and CDR2 is FQNEAQ. Deletions cut 1 base from V and 2 bases from J, with 6 bases between. For the CDR3, the DNA is TGTGCCAGCAGCTTAGGGCCCGGCAATCAGCCCCAGCATTTT. Protein product: CASSLGPGNQPQHF.

This clonotype has a count of ten or more. The chain joins TRBV2 to TRBJ1-1, with a weak D call TRBD1 (6 bases). There are 13 residues in the CDR3. V shed 6 bases and J shed 1 base, with 9 bases lying between them. Germline CDR1 SNHLY, CDR2 FYNNEI. This CDR3 reads CASSTDRNTEAFF. The CDR3 nucleotides are TGTGCCAGCAGCACGGACAGGAACACTGAAGCTTTCTTT. The full variable domain, in which reference TRBV2 and TRBJ1-1 provide the parts outside the CDR3, is EPEVTQTPSHQVTQMGQEVILRCVPISNHLYFYWYRQILGQKVEFLVSFYNNEISEKSEIFDDQFSVERPDGSNFTLKIRSTKLEDSAMYFCASSTDRNTEAFFGQGTRLTVV.

In this sample, this clonotype turned up a few times. The rearrangement uses TRBV6-2 or TRBV6-3 and TRBJ2-2; the D gene is possibly TRBD2 (6 bases). The germline V gene encodes CDR1 MNHEY and CDR2 SVGEGT. V lost 2 bases, J lost 1 base, and 20 bases lay in between. This CDR3 is 19 amino acids long. The CDR3 loop is CASSYDRTRAGRNTGELFF. In DNA, the CDR3 is TGTGCCAGCAGTTACGATCGGACCCGTGCGGGGAGGAACACCGGGGAGCTGTTTTTT.

A word on this clonotype: The junction and the germline gene differ at one end; a read error may be behind it. CDR3 sequence: CASSPLALSSYNEQLF. CDR3 sequence (DNA): TGTGCCAGCAGTCCTCTAGCGTTGAGCTCCTACAATGAGCAGCTCTTC. The V and J genes are TRBV12-3 or TRBV12-4 and TRBJ2-1, with a weak D call TRBD2 (6 bases). There are 16 residues in the CDR3.

This clonotype showed up many times. The chain uses TRBV30 and TRBJ1-1; D unresolved. V gave up 2 bases and J gave up 2 bases, with 9 bases separating them. CDR3 length: 13 residues. The germline gives CDR1 GTSNPN, CDR2 SVGIG (reference sequence). CDR3 DNA sequence: TGTGCCTGGAGTTTGGATATTAACACTGAAGCTTTCTTT. This codes for CAWSLDINTEAFF.

This clonotype was seen more than once but under ten times. The CDR3 nucleotides read TGTGCCAGCAGCTTTGTGTCTCGCGGGGAGCTGTTTTTT. The encoded protein is CASSFVSRGELFF. This chain connects TRBV11-2 to TRBJ2-2; D is undetermined. V was shortened by 3 bases and J by 7 bases, with 9 bases between the two germline ends. Germline CDR1 is SGHAT and CDR2 is FQNNGV. There are 13 residues in the CDR3.

This clonotype was found many times. V gene TRBV4-3 combines with J gene TRBJ2-5, with D maybe TRBD2 (6 bases). Trimming pared 4 bases from V and 2 bases from J, leaving 11 bases between. Looked up from germline, CDR1 is LGHNA and CDR2 is YSLEER. The length of the CDR3 is 14 residues. As DNA, the CDR3 is TGCGCCAGCAGCCGGAGGGCAGGGCAAGAGACCCAGTACTTC. Encoded protein: CASSRRAGQETQYF.

Worth noting for this clonotype: A much larger clone differs by one base, so this may be a read error. This chain uses TRBV11-2 with TRBJ2-7; D unresolved. The CDR3 length is 13 residues. Germline assignment: CDR1 SGHAT and CDR2 FQNNGV. The CDR3 DNA reads as TGTGCCAGCAGCTCGACACTGTCCTACGGGCAGTACTTC. Its translation is CASSSTLSYGQYF. The complete variable domain, with remaining parts taken from reference TRBV11-2 and TRBJ2-7, reads EAGVAQSPRYKIIEKRQSVAFWCNPISGHATLYWYQQILGQGPKLLIQFQNNGVVDDSQLPKDRFSAERLKGVDSTLKIQPAKLEDSAVYLCASSSTLSYGQYFGPGTRLTVT.

This clonotype was observed a handful of times. CDR3 amino acids: CASSPKAWAGELFF. The CDR3 DNA sequence: TGCGCCAGCAGCCCTAAAGCATGGGCCGGGGAGCTGTTTTTT. This chain uses TRBV4-1 with TRBJ2-2; D is ambiguous. Germline CDR1 reads MGHRA; CDR2 reads YSYEKL. The CDR3 has 14 amino acids. The V gene lost 4 bases and the J gene lost 6 bases, with 12 bases spanning the gap.

This clonotype was counted between two and nine times. The V and J genes are TRBV4-1 and TRBJ2-3; D uncertain. The CDR3 extends over 16 amino acids. Trimming stripped 0 bases from V and 6 bases from J, with 16 bases between. The germline CDR1 and CDR2 sequences are MGHRA and YSYEKL. The CDR3 DNA is TGCGCCAGCAGCCAAGATCCCGACTTAGGCCGGGATACGCAGTATTTT. Translating gives CASSQDPDLGRDTQYF.

This clonotype was seen once. The V and J genes are TRBV5-6 and TRBJ1-2, with D unresolved. This CDR3 is 14 amino acids long. The V end was cut by 0 bases, the J end by 6 bases, with 12 bases between. CDR1 is SGHDT and CDR2 is YYEEEE in the germline V gene. CDR3 sequence (DNA): TGTGCCAGCAGCTTGGCAAGACACGCCCATGGCTACACCTTC. This sequence encodes CASSLARHAHGYTF. Looking up the rest from reference TRBV5-6 and TRBJ1-2 gives the full variable domain: DAGVTQSPTHLIKTRGQQVTLRCSPKSGHDTVSWYQQALGQGPQFIFQYYEEEERQRGNFPDRFSGHQFPNYSSELNVNALLLGDSALYLCASSLARHAHGYTFGSGTRLTVV.

In the case of this clonotype: A much larger clone lies a single base off, so this may be a read error. The genes are TRBV6-5 and TRBJ2-1; D unresolved. Germline CDR1 is MNHEY and CDR2 is SVGAGI. This CDR3 is built from 14 residues. The CDR3 coding sequence is TGTGCCAGCAGGTCGGGCGCCAAGTACAATGAGCAGCTCTTC. Translating it yields CASRSGAKYNEQLF.

The gene calls are TRBV28 and TRBJ1-1; a weak D match, TRBD1 (6 bases). The V and J ends lost 2 bases and 0 bases respectively, with 10 bases between them. Germline loops: CDR1 MDHEN, CDR2 SYDVKM. The CDR3 runs 15 residues. The CDR3 spells CASSLVQGLNTEAFF. The CDR3, as DNA: TGTGCCAGCAGTTTAGTACAGGGCTTGAACACTGAAGCTTTCTTT.

This clonotype was counted between two and nine times. The CDR3 loop reads CASSLAAGGWDTEAFF. The CDR3 region has the DNA TGTGCCAGCAGCTTGGCCGCGGGGGGATGGGACACTGAAGCTTTCTTT. V usage is TRBV5-4 and J usage is TRBJ1-1; D may be TRBD1 (5 bases). V was trimmed by 0 bases and J by 3 bases, leaving 15 bases between them. CDR1 is SGHNT and CDR2 is YYREEE in the germline V gene (reference sequence). The CDR3 length is 16 residues.

This clonotype was observed at least ten times. J is TRBJ1-1 and V is TRBV4-3, with D hard to call. The germline V and J ends were trimmed by 0 bases and 3 bases, with 17 bases remaining between them. The CDR3 has 17 residues. Germline V gene lookup returns CDR1 LGHNA and CDR2 YSLEER. For the CDR3, the DNA is TGCGCCAGCAGCCAAGAGGTATTTTCCGGATTCGACACTGAAGCTTTCTTT. Translating gives CASSQEVFSGFDTEAFF.

This clonotype was seen a few times. V is TRBV28 and J is TRBJ2-7; no firm D call. The CDR3 consists of 12 residues. CDR1 MDHEN and CDR2 SYDVKM come from the germline V gene. Trimming pared 3 bases from V and 5 bases from J, leaving 8 bases between. In DNA form, the CDR3 reads TGTGCCAGCAGTTTCCCCCCCCACGAGCAGTACTTC. Its protein product is CASSFPPHEQYF.

The rearrangement uses TRBV20-1 and TRBJ2-1, with 9 nucleotides matching TRBD2. From germline, CDR1 is DFQATT and CDR2 SNEGSKA (reference sequence). After removal of 8 bases from V and 4 bases from J, the junction contained 9 bases not matched to a gene. The CDR3 spans 14 residues. In DNA, the CDR3 is TGCAGTTCCTCCGGCGGGAGGGGGTACAATGAGCAGTTCTTC. The encoded protein is CSSSGGRGYNEQFF.

This chain joins TRBV6-1 and TRBJ1-2; D is ambiguous. There are 14 residues in the CDR3. The V and J ends lost 1 base and 5 bases respectively, with 11 bases between them. Germline V gene lookup returns CDR1 MNHNS and CDR2 SASEGT. CDR3 in amino acids: CASSEGAGQYGYTF. In DNA form, the CDR3 reads TGTGCCAGCAGTGAAGGTGCAGGCCAGTATGGCTACACCTTC.

This clonotype was recorded a few times. This sequence joins TRBV5-5 and TRBJ2-7; 7 positions agree with TRBD1. The CDR3 has 15 residues. The germline V gene encodes CDR1 SGHKS and CDR2 YYEKEE (reference sequence). The junction had 8 bases not matched to a gene; V was cut back by 5 bases and J by 0 bases. The CDR3 loop is CASREWTGSSYEQYF. The DNA for the CDR3 is TGTGCCAGCAGGGAGTGGACAGGCAGCTCCTACGAGCAGTACTTC.

On this clonotype: A much bigger clone sits one base away, suggesting this may be a read error. V gene TRBV6-2 or TRBV6-3 combines with J gene TRBJ1-1; TRBD1 agrees at 7 bases. This CDR3 contains 19 residues. CDR1 is MNHEY, CDR2 SVGEGT, per germline. Trimming cost V 5 bases and J 4 bases; bases outside gene matches: 22. The CDR3 loop is CASSDDRDRRTRVATEAFF. The CDR3 DNA sequence: TGTGCCAGCAGTGACGACCGGGACAGACGAACACGTGTCGCCACTGAAGCTTTCTTT.

This chain joins TRBV5-8 and TRBJ1-2; maybe TRBD1 (5 bases). The germline V gene encodes CDR1 SGHTS and CDR2 YDEGEE. CDR3 size: 14 residues. V was pared by 1 base and J by 6 bases, with 13 bases between. CDR3 in DNA: TGTGCCAGCAGCTTGTACCAGGGTCTAGATGGCTACACCTTC. Its protein is CASSLYQGLDGYTF. The full variable domain, in which reference TRBV5-8 and TRBJ1-2 provide the parts outside the CDR3, is EAGVTQSPTHLIKTRGQQATLRCSPISGHTSVYWYQQALGLGLQFLLWYDEGEERNRGNFPPRFSGRQFPNYSSELNVNALELEDSALYLCASSLYQGLDGYTFGSGTRLTVV.

This clonotype has at least ten counts. The rearrangement links TRBV5-6 to TRBJ2-5; D perhaps matches TRBD2 (6 bases). CDR1 and CDR2 from the germline V gene are SGHDT and YYEEEE. The CDR3 runs 16 residues. The germline V and J ends were trimmed by 4 bases and 0 bases, with 16 bases remaining between them. CDR3 in DNA: TGTGCCAGCAGCCCCGCGGGACGGCGGTACCAAGAGACCCAGTACTTC. It codes for CASSPAGRRYQETQYF.

A single count supports this clonotype. At one end the junction does not follow the germline gene, possibly because of a read error. The chain couples TRBV7-2 to TRBJ1-4, with 7 bases matching TRBD1. The CDR3 is 15 amino acids. From germline, CDR1 is SGHTA and CDR2 FQGNSA. The CDR3 DNA follows: TGTGCCAGCAGCTTAGCGACAACAGGGGATGAAAGACTGTTTTTT. It translates to CASSLATTGDERLFF.